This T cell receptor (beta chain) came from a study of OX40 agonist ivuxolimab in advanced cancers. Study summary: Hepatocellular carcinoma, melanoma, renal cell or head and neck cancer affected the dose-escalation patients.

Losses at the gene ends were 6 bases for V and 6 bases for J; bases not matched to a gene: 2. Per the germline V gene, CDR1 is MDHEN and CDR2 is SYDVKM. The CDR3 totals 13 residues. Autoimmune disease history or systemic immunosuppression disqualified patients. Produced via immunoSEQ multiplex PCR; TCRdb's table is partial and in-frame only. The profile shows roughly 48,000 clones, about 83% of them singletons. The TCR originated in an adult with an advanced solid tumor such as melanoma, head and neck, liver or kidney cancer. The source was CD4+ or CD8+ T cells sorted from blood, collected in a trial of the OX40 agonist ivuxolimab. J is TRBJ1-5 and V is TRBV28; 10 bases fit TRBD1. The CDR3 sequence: CASRTGGIQPQHF. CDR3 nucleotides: TGTGCCAGCAGGACAGGGGGCATTCAGCCCCAGCATTTT.